This is a list of T cell receptor beta chains from one sample in a study of shared clonotypes between healthy human individuals. Data came from immunoSEQ multiplex PCR; TCRdb stores just in-frame clones and leaves some out. The table has over 2 million clones, around 95% seen once. The sequencing sample was made of naive CD4+ T cells sorted from blood. The source of these receptors is a young man in good health. Each CDR3 is given with its conserved first and last residue. The order of the fields is clone size, V gene, J gene, D gene, CDR3 protein, CDR3 DNA. The D gene is left open where the match is weak. Clone size is given for some rows only: seen once, a few or many times, or a class if the clone is expanded.

.	TRBV29-1	TRBJ2-7	.	CSAGSTGRDEQYF	TGCAGCGCTGGATCCACAGGGAGGGACGAGCAGTACTTC
.	TRBV7-3	TRBJ1-1	.	CASSLGLRWTEAFF	TGTGCCAGCAGCTTAGGCCTCCGGTGGACTGAAGCTTTCTTT
.	TRBV5-6	TRBJ2-1	.	CASSQQVYTYNEQFF	TGTGCCAGCAGCCAGCAGGTTTATACCTACAATGAGCAGTTCTTC
.	TRBV6-6	TRBJ2-5	TRBD2	CASSPFSGGARETQYF	TGTGCCAGCAGCCCATTTAGCGGGGGGGCCCGGGAGACCCAGTACTTC
.	TRBV6-6	TRBJ2-2	.	CASSYHGELFF	TGTGCCAGCAGTTACCACGGGGAGCTGTTTTTT
once	TRBV14	TRBJ1-1	.	CASSQERWFTMNTEAFF	TGTGCCAGCAGCCAAGAAAGGTGGTTTACCATGAACACTGAAGCTTTCTTT
.	TRBV5-1	TRBJ1-1	.	CASSTSVNTEAFF	TGCGCCAGCAGTACATCGGTTAACACTGAAGCTTTCTTT
.	TRBV29-1	TRBJ1-4	.	CSVEEPGGTNEKLFF	TGCAGCGTTGAGGAACCCGGGGGAACTAATGAAAAACTGTTTTTT
.	TRBV30	TRBJ2-4	.	CAWREAKNIQYF	TGTGCCTGGAGAGAGGCCAAAAACATTCAGTACTTC
.	TRBV7-9	TRBJ2-7	TRBD1	CASSLAETGGGYEQYF	TGTGCCAGCAGCTTAGCGGAGACAGGGGGCGGGTACGAGCAGTACTTC
.	TRBV5-1	TRBJ2-5	TRBD2	CASKLVGGRETQYF	TGCGCCAGCAAATTAGTCGGGGGGAGAGAGACCCAGTACTTC
.	TRBV2	TRBJ2-6	TRBD1	CASTTGTGHSGANVLTF	TGTGCCAGCACAACCGGGACAGGGCACTCTGGGGCCAACGTCCTGACTTTC
.	TRBV7-2	TRBJ2-7	.	CASSAGLILSSYEQYF	TGTGCCAGCAGCGCCGGACTCATCCTCAGCTCCTACGAGCAGTACTTC
once	TRBV9	TRBJ2-3	TRBD1	CASSKDRVRTDTQYF	TGTGCCAGCAGCAAGGACAGGGTAAGGACAGATACGCAGTATTTT